The 24 T cell receptor beta chains listed next were all sequenced from one sample in a study of shared clonotypes between healthy human individuals. Measured with immunoSEQ multiplex PCR; TCRdb has only the in-frame clones, and not every one. The table lists roughly 2 million clones, approximately 95% of them singletons. Sequenced material: naive CD4+ T cells sorted from blood. Indicated subset: CD45RA+ positively selected. The receptors stem from a man aged 18 to 30 in good health.

The chain uses TRBV6-1 and TRBJ1-1; D remains unclear. In germline, CDR1 is MNHNS, CDR2 SASEGT. The V and J ends lost 8 bases and 4 bases respectively, with 17 bases between them. The length of the CDR3 is 14 residues. The CDR3 nucleotides read TGTGCCAGCGGCGGACCAATAATTGGCACTGAAGCTTTCTTT. The encoded protein is CASGGPIIGTEAFF.

V gene TRBV7-8 combines with J gene TRBJ1-5, with D maybe TRBD1 (6 bases). Trimming removed 5 bases at V and 2 bases at J, with 10 bases between. CDR1 and CDR2 from the germline V gene are SGHVS and FQNEAQ. This CDR3 comprises 14 residues. In nucleotides, the CDR3 is TGTGCCAGCAGCCTACAGGGTGGCAATCAGCCCCAGCATTTT. Protein: CASSLQGGNQPQHF.

This clone was seen once. The chain recombines TRBV11-2 with TRBJ1-5; unclear D gene. The CDR3 sequence is 14 residues long. The germline CDR1 and CDR2 sequences are SGHAT and FQNNGV. The V and J ends lost 0 bases and 7 bases respectively, with 10 bases between them. CDR3 region: CASSLDSNRQPQHF. As DNA, the CDR3 is TGTGCCAGCAGCTTAGATTCAAACCGACAGCCCCAGCATTTT. The full variable domain, in which reference TRBV11-2 and TRBJ1-5 provide the parts outside the CDR3, is EAGVAQSPRYKIIEKRQSVAFWCNPISGHATLYWYQQILGQGPKLLIQFQNNGVVDDSQLPKDRFSAERLKGVDSTLKIQPAKLEDSAVYLCASSLDSNRQPQHFGDGTRLSIL.

CDR3 coding DNA: TGTGCCAGCAGTGTACCGGGACAGGGGTCAAATCAGCCCCAGCATTTT. Protein sequence: CASSVPGQGSNQPQHF. The chain uses TRBV6-1 and TRBJ1-5, with 10 bases that match TRBD1. The junction had 7 bases not matched to a gene; V was cut back by 4 bases and J by 4 bases. The CDR3 extends over 16 amino acids. CDR1 is MNHNS, CDR2 SASEGT, per germline.

This sequence joins TRBV7-2 and TRBJ1-1, with 8 bases fitting TRBD1. Trimming removed 6 bases from V and 3 bases from J; junction bases left unmatched: 6. CDR3 length: 14 residues. Germline CDR1 reads SGHTA; CDR2 reads FQGNSA. The CDR3 protein is CASRLGQGYTEAFF. CDR3 bases: TGTGCCAGCAGACTCGGACAGGGATACACTGAAGCTTTCTTT.

Turning to this clone: Other DNA sequences in this sample translate to the same CDR3. V gene TRBV7-9 combines with J gene TRBJ1-1; the D gene is possibly TRBD1 (5 bases). The germline CDR1 and CDR2 sequences are SEHNR and FQNEAQ (reference sequence). The CDR3 spans 14 residues. V dropped 6 bases and J dropped 4 bases, with 15 bases sitting between them. As DNA, the CDR3 is TGTGCCAGCAGTTTAAGAGGGGCGCCCACTGAAGCTTTCTTT. Encoded protein: CASSLRGAPTEAFF.

This clone was detected only once. The chain employs TRBV4-3 and TRBJ1-1; unclear D gene. V was clipped by 4 bases and J by 0 bases, with 12 bases between them. This CDR3 is built from 15 residues. Germline-derived CDR1 and CDR2 are LGHNA and YSLEER. CDR3 amino acids: CASSRGGLMNTEAFF. DNA for the CDR3: TGCGCCAGCAGCCGCGGAGGGCTTATGAACACTGAAGCTTTCTTT.

The rearrangement links TRBV10-1 to TRBJ1-3, with TRBD1 as a possible D gene (5 bases). This CDR3 spans 15 amino acids. CDR1 and CDR2 (germline): WNHNN, SYGVQD (reference sequence). V was pared by 8 bases and J by 1 base, with 15 bases between. The CDR3 protein is CASLNQGRSGNTIYF. The CDR3 DNA is TGCGCCAGCTTGAACCAGGGTAGGTCTGGAAACACCATATATTTT.

As for this clone: Its ends do not fully match the called genes, so a read error is possible. The chain combines TRBV5-5 with TRBJ2-2; 10 bases are a match to TRBD2. Germline CDR1 reads SGHKS; CDR2 reads YYEKEE (reference sequence). The CDR3 has 17 amino acids. The CDR3 region is CASSQLAGTANTGELFF. The CDR3 nucleotides are TGCGCCAGCAGCCAACTAGCGGGGACCGCGAACACCGGGGAGCTGTTTTTT.

The chain is built from TRBV19 and TRBJ1-6, with D unresolved. This CDR3 is 14 amino acids long. Germline V gives CDR1 LNHDA, CDR2 SQIVND (reference sequence). Trimming removed 4 bases at V and 5 bases at J, with 9 bases between. CDR3 coding DNA: TGTGCCAGTAGTACCCGGGAAGATAATTCACCCCTCCACTTT. It encodes CASSTREDNSPLHF. Full variable domain (outside the CDR3, taken from reference TRBV19 and TRBJ1-6): DGGITQSPKYLFRKEGQNVTLSCEQNLNHDAMYWYRQDPGQGLRLIYYSQIVNDFQKGDIAEGYSVSREKKESFPLTVTSAQKNPTAFYLCASSTREDNSPLHFGNGTRLTVT.

The chain joins TRBV29-1 to TRBJ2-2; weak D call: TRBD1 (6 bases). This CDR3 is 13 amino acids long. Germline V gives CDR1 SQVTM, CDR2 ANQGSEA. Deletions cut 4 bases from V and 5 bases from J, with 11 bases between. CDR3 amino acids: CSVGAGVTGELFF. The DNA of the CDR3 is TGCAGCGTTGGGGCAGGGGTTACCGGGGAGCTGTTTTTT.

This chain links TRBV5-4 with TRBJ2-3; 10 bases align to TRBD1. The germline V gene has CDR1 SGHNT and CDR2 YYREEE (reference sequence). V lost 4 bases, J lost 3 bases, and 8 bases stayed unmatched. The CDR3 totals 16 residues. CDR3 sequence (DNA): TGTGCCAGCAGCCCTACCTGGACAGGGGGGACAGATACGCAGTATTTT. The encoded protein is CASSPTWTGGTDTQYF. Looking up the rest from reference TRBV5-4 and TRBJ2-3 gives the full variable domain: ETGVTQSPTHLIKTRGQQVTLRCSSQSGHNTVSWYQQALGQGPQFIFQYYREEENGRGNFPPRFSGLQFPNYSSELNVNALELDDSALYLCASSPTWTGGTDTQYFGPGTRLTVL.

This chain links TRBV4-1 with TRBJ2-6; the D is unclear. Germline assignment: CDR1 MGHRA and CDR2 YSYEKL. Deletions cut 0 bases from V and 2 bases from J, with 5 bases between. The CDR3 totals 15 residues. Here the CDR3 DNA reads TGCGCCAGCAGCCAAGATTTGGCTGGGGCCAACGTCCTGACTTTC. Translated, it gives CASSQDLAGANVLTF.

In regard to this clone: The same CDR3 is also encoded by other DNA sequences in this sample. The chain has TRBV2 and TRBJ2-7; TRBD2 matches at 7 bases. Germline trimming cut 6 bases from V and 0 bases from J; bases unmatched to any gene: 5. Germline values: CDR1 SNHLY, CDR2 FYNNEI. The CDR3 loop spans 14 amino acids. The CDR3 spells CASRVAGLSYEQYF. The CDR3 coding sequence is TGTGCCAGCAGGGTAGCGGGCCTCTCCTACGAGCAGTACTTC.

The J gene is TRBJ1-1, the V gene TRBV10-3; D is uncertain. Germline V gene lookup returns CDR1 ENHRY and CDR2 SYGVKD. Trimming pared 3 bases from V and 6 bases from J, leaving 11 bases between. The CDR3 spans 13 residues. DNA of the CDR3: TGTGCCATCAGTGAACTTCTCGGCTCTGAAGCTTTCTTT. This encodes CAISELLGSEAFF.

The rearrangement joins TRBV5-6 to TRBJ2-1; D perhaps matches TRBD1 (5 bases). CDR3 length: 14 residues. The V end was cut by 0 bases, the J end by 6 bases, with 10 bases between. Germline V gene lookup returns CDR1 SGHDT and CDR2 YYEEEE. The CDR3 region is CASSLEVRVNEQFF. The CDR3 DNA reads as TGTGCCAGCAGCTTGGAAGTCAGGGTCAATGAGCAGTTCTTC.

In its sample, this clone was seen once. The chain has TRBV27 and TRBJ1-2, with TRBD1 matching over 8 bases. The CDR3 is made up of 14 amino acids. Per germline, CDR1 MNHEY and CDR2 SMNVEV (reference sequence). The V and J ends lost 5 bases and 4 bases, in that order; junction bases with no gene match: 6. The CDR3 DNA sequence: TGTGCCAGCAGTCCCGAGACAGGGGTCTATGGCTACACCTTC. Translation gives CASSPETGVYGYTF.

The rearrangement links TRBV6-5 to TRBJ1-1, with D tentatively TRBD1 (5 bases). CDR3 size: 15 residues. Trimming shortened V by 6 bases and J by 4 bases, and 18 bases separated the two germline ends. Germline CDR1 MNHEY, CDR2 SVGAGI. CDR3: CASRRGFGGVTEAFF. The DNA of the CDR3 is TGTGCCAGCAGACGGGGGTTCGGGGGTGTCACTGAAGCTTTCTTT.

The rearrangement uses TRBV4-1 and TRBJ2-1; 7 bases match TRBD1. Germline CDR1 MGHRA, CDR2 YSYEKL. The CDR3 loop spans 15 amino acids. V lost 4 bases and J lost 5; bases outside the gene matches: 8. The CDR3 nucleotides are TGCGCCAGCAGCCGGCCGGGACAGAAAAACAATGAGCAGTTCTTC. Translating gives CASSRPGQKNNEQFF.

V gene TRBV4-1 combines with J gene TRBJ2-1, with 7 bases identical to TRBD2. V shed 0 bases, J shed 4 bases, and the junction held 9 bases outside the gene matches. The germline V gene has CDR1 MGHRA and CDR2 YSYEKL. The CDR3 covers 17 residues. In DNA form, the CDR3 reads TGCGCCAGCAGCCAAGAAGGTAGCGGGTTCCCTTACAATGAGCAGTTCTTC. Its protein product is CASSQEGSGFPYNEQFF.

V usage is TRBV19 and J usage is TRBJ1-2; D not resolved. Looked up from germline, CDR1 is LNHDA and CDR2 is SQIVND (reference sequence). This CDR3 is 14 amino acids long. The V and J ends lost 3 bases and 1 base respectively, with 9 bases between them. CDR3 in amino acids: CASSISGLNYGYTF. CDR3 DNA sequence: TGTGCCAGTAGTATCAGCGGCCTTAACTATGGCTACACCTTC.

For the CDR3, the DNA is TGTGCCATCGCATCAGGCGGGAACTACACCTTC. It specifies CAIASGGNYTF. The chain uses TRBV10-3 and TRBJ1-2; D is uncertain. The CDR3 length is 11 residues. V gave up 8 bases and J gave up 10 bases, with 14 bases separating them. The germline V gene encodes CDR1 ENHRY and CDR2 SYGVKD.

Only one count was recorded for this clone. The gene calls are TRBV11-2 and TRBJ1-1, with D perhaps matching TRBD1 (5 bases). The CDR3 consists of 14 residues. Germline CDR1 SGHAT, CDR2 FQNNGV. V lost 3 bases to trimming and J lost 0 bases, with 8 bases between them. CDR3 nucleotides: TGTGCCAGCAGCTTTGGACATATGAACACTGAAGCTTTCTTT. Its translation: CASSFGHMNTEAFF.

The V gene is TRBV5-1, the J gene TRBJ2-2, with 9 bases lining up with TRBD1. This CDR3 contains 20 residues. With 0 bases clipped from V and 5 bases from J, the junction kept 17 bases outside the gene matches. In germline, CDR1 is SGHRS, CDR2 YFSETQ. The CDR3 DNA reads as TGCGCCAGCAGCTTGGGTATGTTGAATACAGGGGGCGCGGGTACCGGGGAGCTGTTTTTT. Amino acids: CASSLGMLNTGGAGTGELFF.